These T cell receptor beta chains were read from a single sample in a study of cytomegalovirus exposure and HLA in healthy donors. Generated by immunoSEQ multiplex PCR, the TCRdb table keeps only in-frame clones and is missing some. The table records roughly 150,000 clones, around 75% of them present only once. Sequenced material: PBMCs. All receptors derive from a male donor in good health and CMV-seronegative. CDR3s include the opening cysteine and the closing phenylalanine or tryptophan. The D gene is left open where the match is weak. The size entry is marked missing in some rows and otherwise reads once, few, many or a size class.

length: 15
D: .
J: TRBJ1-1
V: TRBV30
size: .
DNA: TGTGCCTGGAGTGTACAGGGCCGGCTGAACACTGAAGCTTTCTTT
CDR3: CAWSVQGRLNTEAFF

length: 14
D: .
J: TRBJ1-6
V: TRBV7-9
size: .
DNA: TGTGCCAGCAGCTTAGGGGCAGAAACCTCACCCCTCCACTTT
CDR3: CASSLGAETSPLHF

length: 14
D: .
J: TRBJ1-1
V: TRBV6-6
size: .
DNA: TGTGCCAGCAGTTACAGGAGTATGAACACTGAAGCTTTCTTT
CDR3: CASSYRSMNTEAFF

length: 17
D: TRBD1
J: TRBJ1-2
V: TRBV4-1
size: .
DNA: TGCGCCAGCAGCCAACAACATGGGACAGGAGCAGCCTATGGCTACACCTTC
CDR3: CASSQQHGTGAAYGYTF

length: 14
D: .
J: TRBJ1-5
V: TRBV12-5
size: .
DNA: TGTGCTAGTATTGGGGCGCCGTCTCATCAGCCCCAGCATTTT
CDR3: CASIGAPSHQPQHF

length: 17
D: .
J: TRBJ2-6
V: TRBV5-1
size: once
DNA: TGCGCCAGCAGCCAGACAGCCTTGAGCTCTGGGGCCAACGTCCTGACTTTC
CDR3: CASSQTALSSGANVLTF

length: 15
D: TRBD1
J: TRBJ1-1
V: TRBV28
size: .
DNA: TGTGCCAGCAGCGGACAGGGATTGTACGGCACTGAAGCTTTCTTT
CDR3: CASSGQGLYGTEAFF

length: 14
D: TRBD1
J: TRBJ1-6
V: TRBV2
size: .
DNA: TGTGCCAGCATCCTCCGGGACAGGATGTCACCCCTCCACTTT
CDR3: CASILRDRMSPLHF

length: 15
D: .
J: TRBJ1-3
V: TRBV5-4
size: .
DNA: TGTGCCAGCAGCTTGGCCCCGGGTGCTGGAAACACCATATATTTT
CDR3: CASSLAPGAGNTIYF

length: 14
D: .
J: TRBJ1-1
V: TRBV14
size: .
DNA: TGTGCCAGCAGCCAACTAAGAGGGAACACTGAAGCTTTCTTT
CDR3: CASSQLRGNTEAFF

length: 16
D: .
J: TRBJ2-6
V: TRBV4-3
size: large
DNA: TGCGCCAGCAGCCAAGATGGCGGCACCGGGGCCAACGTCCTGACTTTC
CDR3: CASSQDGGTGANVLTF

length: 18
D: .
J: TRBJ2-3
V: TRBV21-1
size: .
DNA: TGTGCCAGCAGCAAAGTCTCACAGAGAGAAACTAGCACAGATACGCAGTATTTT
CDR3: CASSKVSQRETSTDTQYF

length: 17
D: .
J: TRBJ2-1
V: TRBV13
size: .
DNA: TGTGCCAGCAGCTTACATCCGGGTCCGAGCTCCTACAATGAGCAGTTCTTC
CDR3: CASSLHPGPSSYNEQFF

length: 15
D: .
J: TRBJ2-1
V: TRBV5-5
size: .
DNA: TGTGCCAGCAGCCCGGGAGGAGGGACATACAATGAGCAGTTCTTC
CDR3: CASSPGGGTYNEQFF

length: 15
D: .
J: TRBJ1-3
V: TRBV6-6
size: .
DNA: TGTGCCAGCAGCTACACAGGAGTCTCTGGAAACACCATATATTTT
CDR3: CASSYTGVSGNTIYF

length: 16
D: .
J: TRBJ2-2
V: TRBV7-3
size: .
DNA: TGTGCCAGCAGCCCCCAACCGAGGCGGGGCACCGGGGAGCTGTTTTTT
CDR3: CASSPQPRRGTGELFF

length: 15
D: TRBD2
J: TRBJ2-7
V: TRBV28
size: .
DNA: TGTGCCAGCAGTTTATCTACGGGGGGAATGTACGAGCAGTACTTC
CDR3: CASSLSTGGMYEQYF

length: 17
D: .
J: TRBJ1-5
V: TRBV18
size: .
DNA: TGTGCCAGCTCACCCTTTCGTGGGAGGGATGGCAATCAGCCCCAGCATTTT
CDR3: CASSPFRGRDGNQPQHF

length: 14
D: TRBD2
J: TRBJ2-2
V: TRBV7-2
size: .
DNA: TGTGCCAGCAGCGTCGGACTAGCTCGCGGGGAGCTGTTTTTT
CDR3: CASSVGLARGELFF

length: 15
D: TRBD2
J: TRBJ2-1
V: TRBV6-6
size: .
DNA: TGTGCCAGCAGTTACGGGGCGGGGGGGCCGAATGAGCAGTTCTTC
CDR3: CASSYGAGGPNEQFF

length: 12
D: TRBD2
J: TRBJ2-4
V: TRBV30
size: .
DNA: TGTGCCTGGAGTGCGGGGGGTGACATTCAGTACTTC
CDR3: CAWSAGGDIQYF

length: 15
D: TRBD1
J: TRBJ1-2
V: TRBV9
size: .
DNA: TGTGCCAGCAGCGTAGAGGGGGCAGGGGCTGTTGGCTACACCTTC
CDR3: CASSVEGAGAVGYTF

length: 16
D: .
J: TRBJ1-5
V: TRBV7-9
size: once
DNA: TGTGCCAGCAGCTTGGTGCAGGGGCCTAGCAATCAGCCCCAGCATTTT
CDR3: CASSLVQGPSNQPQHF

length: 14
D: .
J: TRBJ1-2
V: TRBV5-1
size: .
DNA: TGCGCCAGCAGCTTTACTCCGGGAGACTATGGCTACACCTTC
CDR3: CASSFTPGDYGYTF

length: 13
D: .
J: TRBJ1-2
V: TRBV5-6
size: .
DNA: TGTGCCAGCAGCTTTTACGGAGACTATGGCTACACCTTC
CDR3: CASSFYGDYGYTF

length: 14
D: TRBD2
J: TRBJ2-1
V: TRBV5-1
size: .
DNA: TGCGCCAGCAGCACGGGGGGGCCCTACAATGAGCAGTTCTTC
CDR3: CASSTGGPYNEQFF

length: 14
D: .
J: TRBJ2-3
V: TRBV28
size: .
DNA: TGTGCCAGCAGCGAGACCAGGCCCACAGATACGCAGTATTTT
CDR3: CASSETRPTDTQYF

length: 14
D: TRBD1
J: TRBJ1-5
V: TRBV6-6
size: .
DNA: TGTGCCAGCAGGCCGGGACAGTACAATCAGCCCCAGCATTTT
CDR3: CASRPGQYNQPQHF

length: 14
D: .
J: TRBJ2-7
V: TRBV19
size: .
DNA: TGTGCCAGTAGTATGAGACGGCAGGCGTACGAGCAGTACTTC
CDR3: CASSMRRQAYEQYF

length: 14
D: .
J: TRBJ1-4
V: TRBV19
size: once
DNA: TGTGCCAGTAGCCAGGGCAATTCTAATGAAAAACTGTTTTTT
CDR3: CASSQGNSNEKLFF

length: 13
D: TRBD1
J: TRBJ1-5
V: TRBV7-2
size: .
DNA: TGTGCCAGCAGCGGCCGGGACAGGGGGCCCCAGCATTTT
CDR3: CASSGRDRGPQHF

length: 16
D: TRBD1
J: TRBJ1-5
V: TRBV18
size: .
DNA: TGTGCCAGCTCACCACCGGGACAGTCGGGCAATCAGCCCCAGCATTTT
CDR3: CASSPPGQSGNQPQHF

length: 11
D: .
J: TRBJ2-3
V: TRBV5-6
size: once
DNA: TGTGCCAGCAGCCACCGGGAAACGCAGTATTTT
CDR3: CASSHRETQYF

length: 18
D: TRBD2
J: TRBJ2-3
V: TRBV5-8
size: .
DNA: TGTGCCAGCAGCTTGGGGATTTCTAGCGGGAGATTGACAGATACGCAGTATTTT
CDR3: CASSLGISSGRLTDTQYF

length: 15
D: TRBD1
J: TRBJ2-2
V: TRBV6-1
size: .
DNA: TGTGCCAGCAGACTTGGACAGGTGGTCGCCGGGGAGCTGTTTTTT
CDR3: CASRLGQVVAGELFF

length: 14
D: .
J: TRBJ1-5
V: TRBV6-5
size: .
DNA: TGTGCCAGCAGTTACCCCGCGGGGGACCAGCCCCAGCATTTT
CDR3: CASSYPAGDQPQHF

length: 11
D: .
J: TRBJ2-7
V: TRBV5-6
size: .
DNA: TGTGCCAGCAGCTTGACTTACGAGCAGTACTTC
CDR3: CASSLTYEQYF

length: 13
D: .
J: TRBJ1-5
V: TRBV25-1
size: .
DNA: TGTGCCAGCAGCCTCACCAGCGGAGAGCCCCAGCATTTT
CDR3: CASSLTSGEPQHF

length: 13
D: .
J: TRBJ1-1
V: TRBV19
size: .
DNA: TGTGCCAGTAGTATTGGAGGGAACACTGAAGCTTTCTTT
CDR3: CASSIGGNTEAFF

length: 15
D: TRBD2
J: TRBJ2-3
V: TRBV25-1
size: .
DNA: TGTGCCAGCAGTGAACCCGGGACTACCTCTGGTACGCAGTATTTT
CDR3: CASSEPGTTSGTQYF

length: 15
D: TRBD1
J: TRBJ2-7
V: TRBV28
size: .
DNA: TGTGCCAGCAGTTTAGGGGGGGACAGGGGCTACGAGCAGTACTTC
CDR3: CASSLGGDRGYEQYF

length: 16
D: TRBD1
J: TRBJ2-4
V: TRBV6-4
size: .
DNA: TGTGCCAGCAGTTTAACAGGGGGCGACGGGAAAAACATTCAGTACTTC
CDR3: CASSLTGGDGKNIQYF

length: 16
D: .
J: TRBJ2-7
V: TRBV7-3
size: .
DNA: TGTGCCAGCAGCTTTCTCCCACGACAAACCATCTACGAGCAGTACTTC
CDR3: CASSFLPRQTIYEQYF

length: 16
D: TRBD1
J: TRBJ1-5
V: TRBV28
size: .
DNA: TGTGCCAGCAGCTCGGAGCGGACAGGGAGCAATCAGCCCCAGCATTTT
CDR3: CASSSERTGSNQPQHF

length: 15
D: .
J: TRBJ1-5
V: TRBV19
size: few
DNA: TGTGCCAGTAGTATAGTGGGGGCTTCCAATCAGCCCCAGCATTTT
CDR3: CASSIVGASNQPQHF

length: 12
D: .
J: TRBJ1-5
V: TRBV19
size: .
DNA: TGTGCCAGTAGTATGGGGGGGCAGCCCCAGCATTTT
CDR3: CASSMGGQPQHF

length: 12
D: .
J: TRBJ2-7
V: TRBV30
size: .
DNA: TGTGCCTGGAGTGTAGACTACTACGAGCAGTACTTC
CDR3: CAWSVDYYEQYF

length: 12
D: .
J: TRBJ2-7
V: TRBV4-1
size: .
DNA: TGCGCCAGCAGCCAGGAGAGTAACGAGCAGTACTTC
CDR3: CASSQESNEQYF

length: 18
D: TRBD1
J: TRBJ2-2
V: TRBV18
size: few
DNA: TGTGCCAGCTCACCACCCGTTCCGGACAGGGGGCGAGTCGGGGAGCTGTTTTTT
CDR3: CASSPPVPDRGRVGELFF

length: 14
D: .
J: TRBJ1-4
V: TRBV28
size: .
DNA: TGTGCCAGCAGTACCCACCAGGGGCGCGAAAAACTGTTTTTT
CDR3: CASSTHQGREKLFF

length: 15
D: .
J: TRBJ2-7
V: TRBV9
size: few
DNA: TGTGCCAGCAGCCCAGGCGGGGGCCCTCCCTACGAGCAGTACTTC
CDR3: CASSPGGGPPYEQYF

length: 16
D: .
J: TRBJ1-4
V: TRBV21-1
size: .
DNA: TGTGCCAGCAGATTTAAGGCCGGGACAGGGAATGAAAAACTGTTTTTT
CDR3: CASRFKAGTGNEKLFF

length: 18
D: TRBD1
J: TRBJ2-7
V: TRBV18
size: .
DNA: TGTGCCAGCTCAATTACCGGGACAGGGACCTCGAGCTCCTACGAGCAGTACTTC
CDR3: CASSITGTGTSSSYEQYF

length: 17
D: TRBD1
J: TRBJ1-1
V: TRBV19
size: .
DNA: TGTGCCAGTACTCTCACCCTTAGGGGGCACATGAACACTGAAGCTTTCTTT
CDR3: CASTLTLRGHMNTEAFF

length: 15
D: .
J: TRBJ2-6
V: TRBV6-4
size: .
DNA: TGTGCCAGCAGTGACGTCGGCGGGGGGGCCAACGTCCTGACTTTC
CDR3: CASSDVGGGANVLTF

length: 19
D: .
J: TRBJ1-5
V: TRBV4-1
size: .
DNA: TGCGCCAGCAGCCAAGATGAACTTCTTCGTGTTGGGGGCAGTCAGCCCCAGCATTTT
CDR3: CASSQDELLRVGGSQPQHF

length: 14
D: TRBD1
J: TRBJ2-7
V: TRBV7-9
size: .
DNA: TGTGCCAGCAGCTTAGGGACAGGGTTATACGAGCAGTACTTC
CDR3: CASSLGTGLYEQYF